A selection of T cell receptor beta chains follows, all from one sample in a study of a mutant IDH1 vaccine in newly diagnosed glioma. For these TCRs, the target antigens are not known. Only in-frame clones appear in the TCRdb table, and some are missing; sequencing was by immunoSEQ multiplex PCR. The repertoire holds tens of thousands of clones, approximately 64% seen once, with around 4.8% in the top ten. The sample was peripheral blood mononuclear cells (PBMCs), taken from a glioma patient whose treatment included an IDH1 peptide vaccine. Receptor source: a man between 35 and 55 years old with glioma. Some clones in this sample may be carry-over from other donors' samples. CDR3s include the opening cysteine and the closing phenylalanine or tryptophan. The D gene is left open where the match is weak. The size of a clone is reported for some rows only, either as once, few or many, or as a class for expanded clones.

V: TRBV29-1
J: TRBJ1-2
D: NA
size: once
DNA: TGCAGCGTTGAAGTATCCGGGGGCGGTGGCTACACCTTC
CDR3: CSVEVSGGGGYTF

V: TRBV6-1
J: TRBJ2-2
D: NA
size: NA
DNA: TGTGCCAGCGGGGAGAACACCGGGGAGCTGTTTTTT
CDR3: CASGENTGELFF

V: TRBV11-2
J: TRBJ2-6
D: NA
size: few
DNA: TGTGCCAGCAGCTCAAGGGCCAACGTCCTGACTTTC
CDR3: CASSSRANVLTF

V: TRBV29-1
J: TRBJ2-3
D: TRBD1
size: few
DNA: TGCAGCGTCACCTGGGCCGGGACAGGGAGAGCAGATACGCAGTATTTT
CDR3: CSVTWAGTGRADTQYF

V: TRBV13
J: TRBJ2-3
D: TRBD1
size: NA
DNA: TGTGCCAGCAGCTTACCTCCTTGGGGACAGGGAACAGATACGCAGTATTTT
CDR3: CASSLPPWGQGTDTQYF

V: TRBV9
J: TRBJ2-5
D: NA
size: NA
DNA: TGTGCCAGCAGCGTAGTGGGGACTGAGCAAGAGACCCAGTACTTC
CDR3: CASSVVGTEQETQYF

V: TRBV5-5
J: TRBJ1-3
D: NA
size: NA
DNA: TGTGCCAGCAGCCCCCTCCGCGGGGGCTCCGGTGGAAACACCATATATTTT
CDR3: CASSPLRGGSGGNTIYF

V: TRBV9
J: TRBJ1-6
D: TRBD1
size: NA
DNA: TGTGCCAGCAGCCCCGGACAGGGGAATTCACCCCTCCACTTT
CDR3: CASSPGQGNSPLHF

V: TRBV5-1
J: TRBJ2-7
D: NA
size: NA
DNA: TGCGCCAGCAGCACCGCAGGATACGAGCAGTACTTC
CDR3: CASSTAGYEQYF

V: TRBV5-6
J: TRBJ2-3
D: NA
size: few
DNA: TGTGCCAGCAGCTTGTGGGGGCCCACAGATACGCAGTATTTT
CDR3: CASSLWGPTDTQYF

V: TRBV10-1
J: TRBJ1-4
D: NA
size: NA
DNA: TGCGCCAGCAGTGACGCATCCAGCTTCGGTAATGAAAAACTGTTTTTT
CDR3: CASSDASSFGNEKLFF

V: TRBV11-2
J: TRBJ1-3
D: NA
size: few
DNA: TGTGCCAGCAGCTTGGACGGGACAACTGGAAACACCATATATTTT
CDR3: CASSLDGTTGNTIYF

V: TRBV5-4
J: TRBJ2-7
D: NA
size: once
DNA: TGTGCCAGCAGCTTGGCGGGAATCGGGTCCTACGAGCAGTACTTC
CDR3: CASSLAGIGSYEQYF

V: TRBV30
J: TRBJ1-2
D: TRBD1
size: NA
DNA: TGTGCCTGGAGTCGGGACAGGGGGGGGTATGGCTACACCTTC
CDR3: CAWSRDRGGYGYTF

V: TRBV6-6
J: TRBJ1-1
D: NA
size: NA
DNA: TGTGCCAGCAGTCCCAGGGAAAACACTGAAGCTTTCTTT
CDR3: CASSPRENTEAFF

V: TRBV5-4
J: TRBJ2-2
D: TRBD2
size: NA
DNA: TGTGCCACCCGCAATGGCGGGGGGAGCACCGGGGAGCTGTTTTTT
CDR3: CATRNGGGSTGELFF

V: TRBV6-6
J: TRBJ1-5
D: NA
size: NA
DNA: TGTGCCAGCAGTTACGGGGACACGCTTAGCAATCAGCCCCAGCATTTT
CDR3: CASSYGDTLSNQPQHF

V: TRBV5-8
J: TRBJ2-5
D: TRBD2
size: NA
DNA: TGTGCCAGCAGCCGCGGGACTAGCGGGGGGGCCGACGAGACCCAGTACTTC
CDR3: CASSRGTSGGADETQYF